Following are 16 T cell receptor beta chains from one sample sequenced in a study of blood T cells in healthy people across ages. PCR was performed a second time for about 7 to 12 cycles using a sample-barcoded 5' primer and a J-beta primer mix. TCRdb reanalysed the 5' RACE reads using MiXCR and keeps one entry per CDR3 protein. Of about 640,000 distinct CDR3 sequences listed, under 70% are singletons. The material sequenced was blood. These receptor sequences come from a man aged 60 to 69 in good health.

This clonotype was seen a single time. The DNA for the CDR3 is TGTGCCATCAGTGAAACCCAACAGGACGGGACGCAGTATTTT. Translating gives CAISETQQDGTQYF. The V and J genes are TRBV10-3 and TRBJ2-3; TRBD1 might be the D (5 bases). The CDR3 sequence is 14 residues long. Germline assignment: CDR1 ENHRY and CDR2 SYGVKD. Trimming took 3 bases from V and 9 from J, leaving 16 bases between them.

The chain recombines TRBV5-1 with TRBJ2-3; 7 bases match TRBD1. V lost 4 bases and J lost 2; bases outside the gene matches: 4. Germline CDR1 is SGHRS and CDR2 is YFSETQ. The CDR3 has 14 amino acids. In DNA form, the CDR3 reads TGCGCCAGCAGCAATGGACAGGTCACAGATACGCAGTATTTT. Its translation is CASSNGQVTDTQYF.

The chain carries TRBV11-2 and TRBJ2-1; TRBD1 might be the D (5 bases). V shed 3 bases and J shed 4 bases, with 13 bases lying between them. The CDR3 is made up of 15 amino acids. CDR1 and CDR2 (germline): SGHAT, FQNNGV. CDR3 bases: TGTGCCAGCAGCTTGGAACCTACAGGTTACAATGAGCAGTTCTTC. Its protein is CASSLEPTGYNEQFF.

The chain has TRBV29-1 and TRBJ1-2; the D gene is possibly TRBD1 (6 bases). V was clipped by 6 bases and J by 2 bases, with 22 bases between them. The CDR3 has 16 residues. In germline, CDR1 is SQVTM, CDR2 ANQGSEA. The DNA for the CDR3 is TGCAGCGTCGTCCCGGGACATGGGTTTCGAAACTATGGCTACACCTTC. Protein product: CSVVPGHGFRNYGYTF.

The CDR3 loop reads CASSPRMGEGTEAFF. The CDR3 DNA follows: TGTGCCAGCAGTCCGAGGATGGGGGAGGGCACTGAAGCTTTCTTT. The V gene is TRBV2, the J gene TRBJ1-1; tentatively, D is TRBD1 (5 bases). Germline V gives CDR1 SNHLY, CDR2 FYNNEI. This CDR3 region has 15 residues. Trimming removed 5 bases at V and 4 bases at J, with 17 bases between.

This chain joins TRBV7-2 and TRBJ2-5; weak D call: TRBD1 (5 bases). The DNA end favors TRBJ2-7, so the J call may be wrong. The CDR3 covers 14 residues. The germline V gene has CDR1 SGHTA and CDR2 FQGNSA. The CDR3 is CASSFAPGTYEQYF. DNA for the CDR3: TGTGCCAGCAGCTTCGCGCCAGGGACCTACGAGCAGTACTTC.

The gene calls are TRBV20-1 and TRBJ2-5; D perhaps matches TRBD2 (7 bases). The CDR3 contains 12 residues. The germline gives CDR1 DFQATT, CDR2 SNEGSKA (reference sequence). V was shortened by 3 bases and J by 6 bases, with 11 bases between the two germline ends. CDR3 residues: CSASGGGQTQYF. As DNA, the CDR3 is TGCAGTGCTAGTGGGGGGGGCCAGACCCAGTACTTC.

The gene calls are TRBV5-1 and TRBJ2-3; D unresolved. This CDR3 spans 14 amino acids. CDR1 and CDR2 from the germline V gene are SGHRS and YFSETQ. Between the trimmed V and J ends, which lost 0 bases and 6 bases, there was a span of 11 bases. The CDR3 sequence: CASSLALIRDTQYF. CDR3 DNA: TGCGCCAGCAGCTTGGCCCTAATTAGGGATACGCAGTATTTT. Full variable domain (missing parts from reference TRBV5-1 and TRBJ2-3): KAGVTQTPRYLIKTRGQQVTLSCSPISGHRSVSWYQQTPGQGLQFLFEYFSETQRNKGNFPGRFSGRQFSNSRSEMNVSTLELGDSALYLCASSLALIRDTQYFGPGTRLTVL.

The J gene is TRBJ2-3, the V gene TRBV12-3 or TRBV12-4; unclear D gene. The CDR3 contains 14 residues. With 3 bases removed from V and 15 bases from J, the gap between germline ends came to 22 bases. The CDR3 region has the DNA TGTGCCAGCAGTTTTGGGGTGACCGGAGAGATGCAATATTTT. The encoded protein is CASSFGVTGEMQYF.

This clonotype has a handful of counts. The chain combines TRBV16 with TRBJ1-2; D unresolved. This CDR3 is built from 17 residues. Trimming removed 3 bases at V and 0 bases at J, with 17 bases between. The V gene's germline CDR1 is KGHSY and CDR2 FQNENV. The CDR3 nucleotides read TGTGCCAGCAGCCATCGGTCCACCGGGGAGCCTAACTATGGCTACACCTTC. It translates to CASSHRSTGEPNYGYTF.

This clonotype was counted ten times or more. The chain recombines TRBV20-1 with TRBJ1-1; unclear D gene. The ends were cut back, 6 bases at V and 1 base at J, with 9 bases in the middle. Germline V gives CDR1 DFQATT, CDR2 SNEGSKA (reference sequence). The CDR3 length is 12 residues. CDR3 in amino acids: CSASGGNTEAFF. CDR3 DNA sequence: TGCAGTGCGAGCGGAGGGAACACTGAAGCTTTCTTT.

The rearrangement joins TRBV5-1 to TRBJ2-7; D is perhaps TRBD2 (5 bases). The germline V gene encodes CDR1 SGHRS and CDR2 YFSETQ. V was trimmed by 0 bases and J by 1 base, leaving 11 bases between them. The CDR3 is 15 residues long. The DNA for the CDR3 is TGCGCCAGCAGCTTGGACGGGGATCTTTCCTACGAGCAGTACTTC. It encodes CASSLDGDLSYEQYF.

Written as DNA, the CDR3 is TGCAGTGCTAGAGCCCCCCGGGACAGGGGGCAGGAATCACCCCTCCACTTT. It is translated as CSARAPRDRGQESPLHF. The V call is TRBV20-1, the J call TRBJ1-6, with 12 bases matching TRBD1. Per germline, CDR1 DFQATT and CDR2 SNEGSKA (reference sequence). The CDR3 length is 17 residues. The V gene end was trimmed by 1 base and the J gene end by 10 bases; junction bases not matched to a gene: 11.

The chain combines TRBV12-3 or TRBV12-4 with TRBJ2-3; D gene unclear. The CDR3 length is 15 residues. The ends were cut back, 5 bases at V and 4 bases at J, with 16 bases in the middle. CDR3: CASSGGVSFADTQYF. The CDR3 nucleotides read TGTGCCAGCAGTGGCGGTGTGAGTTTCGCAGATACGCAGTATTTT.

The chain links TRBV6-1 to TRBJ1-5, with D possibly matching TRBD1 (6 bases). Germline-derived CDR1 and CDR2 are MNHNS and SASEGT. Trimming cost V 0 bases and J 2 bases, with 11 bases left between them. This CDR3 has 16 amino acids. The CDR3 is CASSEAAGVGNQPQHF. The CDR3 region has the DNA TGTGCCAGCAGTGAAGCCGCAGGGGTTGGCAATCAGCCCCAGCATTTT.

V gene TRBV5-1 combines with J gene TRBJ2-2; D not certain. Germline CDR1 is SGHRS and CDR2 is YFSETQ. The V and J ends lost 2 bases and 5 bases respectively, with 10 bases between them. The CDR3 has 14 amino acids. Here the CDR3 reads CASSLETRTGELFF. The DNA for the CDR3 is TGCGCCAGCAGCTTAGAAACCAGGACCGGGGAGCTGTTTTTT.